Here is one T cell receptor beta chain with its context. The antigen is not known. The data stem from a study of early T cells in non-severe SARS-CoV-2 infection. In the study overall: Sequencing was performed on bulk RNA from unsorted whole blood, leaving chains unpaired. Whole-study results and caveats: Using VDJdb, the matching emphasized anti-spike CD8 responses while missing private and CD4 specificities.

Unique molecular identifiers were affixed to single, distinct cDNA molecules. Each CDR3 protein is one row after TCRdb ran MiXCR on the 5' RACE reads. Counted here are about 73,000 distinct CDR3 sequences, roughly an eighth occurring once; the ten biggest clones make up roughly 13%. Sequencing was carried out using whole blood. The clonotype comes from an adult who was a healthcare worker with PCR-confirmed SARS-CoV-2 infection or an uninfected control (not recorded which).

CDR3 bases: TGTGCCAGCAGTGGCCCCCGGACAGGCGACACAGATACGCAGTATTTT. This encodes CASSGPRTGDTDTQYF. V gene TRBV12-3 or TRBV12-4 combines with J gene TRBJ2-3; 7 nucleotides agree with TRBD1. The CDR3 loop spans 16 amino acids. V shed 5 bases, J shed 2 bases, and the junction held 10 bases outside the gene matches.